The entry below describes one TCR beta chain. Its specificity is unknown. A second roughly 6 to 11 cycle PCR used barcoded and J-beta primers. Tagging of each cDNA molecule was performed by a template-switch adaptor with 12 random nucleotides. TCRdb analysed the 5' RACE reads with MiXCR anew, one entry per CDR3 protein. The sample comprises around 790,000 distinct CDR3 sequences, 40% to 50% of which are singletons, and around 18% rests with the top ten. This sample is part of a study of blood T cells in healthy people across ages. Study-wide findings and caveats: There was no known CMV status for donors, so expanded clonotype changes were possibly confounded.

Sequenced material: blood. The origin of this receptor is a man between 60 and 70 years old in good health.

The CDR3 region has the DNA TGTGCCAGCAGCCAGGACAGCCGGCATAAAAAACTGTTTTTT. It encodes CASSQDSRHKKLFF. The chain has TRBV3-1 and TRBJ1-4; D is possibly TRBD1 (6 bases). The V gene lost 3 bases and the J gene lost 9 bases, with 14 bases spanning the gap. CDR1 is LGHDT and CDR2 is YNNKEL in the germline V gene (reference sequence). The CDR3 has 14 residues.